This T cell receptor (beta chain) appears in the sequencing data of a study of shared clonotypes between healthy human individuals. V was shortened by 1 base and J by 3 bases, with 19 bases between the two germline ends. Per germline, CDR1 SGHTS and CDR2 YDEGEE. This CDR3 is 17 amino acids long. The data were produced by immunoSEQ multiplex PCR, yet TCRdb's version contains in-frame clones alone and is incomplete. The sample includes more than 2,000,000 clones, over 90% of them seen just once. The clonotype comes from a young man in good health. Some clones in this sample may be carry-over from other donors' samples. The chain has TRBV5-8 and TRBJ1-2; weak D call: TRBD1 (5 bases). Sequenced: naive CD4+ T cells from PBMCs. Subset specified: CD45RA+ positively selected. This CDR3 reads CASSLLPGAGGYYGYTF. For the CDR3, the DNA is TGTGCCAGCAGCTTGCTTCCCGGGGCTGGGGGGTACTATGGCTACACCTTC.